The 27 T cell receptor beta chains presented below share a single source sample, sequenced in a study of T cells in Graves' hyperthyroidism and ophthalmopathy. Amplification of TCR beta CDR3 regions was performed using RNA transcripts as template. An initial round of RT-PCR targeting the TCR CDR3 relied on the HTBI primer set. Each CDR3 protein gets one entry after TCRdb re-called the multiplex PCR reads with MiXCR. This sample has some 500,000 distinct CDR3 sequences, with about 15% found just once. The source material was blood. Receptors originate from a woman under 30 with Graves' hyperthyroidism.

This clonotype was observed at least ten times. The gene calls are TRBV5-8 and TRBJ2-5; possibly TRBD2 for D (6 bases). V gave up 2 bases and J gave up 5 bases, with 16 bases separating them. Germline CDR1 reads SGHTS; CDR2 reads YDEGEE. The CDR3 sequence is 15 residues long. Here the CDR3 reads CASSLSPSGRETQYF. DNA of the CDR3: TGTGCCAGCAGCTTATCTCCCAGCGGGCGGGAGACCCAGTACTTC.

The chain employs TRBV11-3 and TRBJ2-1; D may be TRBD2 (6 bases). The CDR3 sequence is 15 residues long. The germline V gene has CDR1 SGHNT and CDR2 YENEEA. Trimming cost V 1 base and J 4 bases, with 11 bases left between them. As DNA, the CDR3 is TGTGCCAGCAGCTTAGCTGGGACTTCGTACAATGAGCAGTTCTTC. It codes for CASSLAGTSYNEQFF.

This clonotype was seen many times. The V call is TRBV19, the J call TRBJ1-1; no reliable D call. Per germline, CDR1 LNHDA and CDR2 SQIVND (reference sequence). This CDR3 has 13 amino acids. The V end was cut by 7 bases, the J end by 5 bases, with 14 bases between. CDR3 sequence: CASNPTKGTEAFF. The CDR3 region has the DNA TGTGCCAGTAACCCGACAAAGGGTACTGAAGCTTTCTTT.

This clonotype showed up just a few times. This chain joins TRBV19 and TRBJ2-1; 9 nucleotides line up with TRBD2. CDR1 is LNHDA, CDR2 SQIVND, per germline (reference sequence). This CDR3 comprises 16 residues. Trimming cost V 5 bases and J 7 bases; bases outside gene matches: 12. CDR3 in amino acids: CASSPLLASGGNEQFF. DNA of the CDR3: TGTGCCAGTAGTCCCCTCTTGGCAAGCGGGGGGAATGAGCAGTTCTTC.

This clonotype occurred many times. A much bigger clone sits one base away, suggesting this may be a read error. The chain recombines TRBV12-3 or TRBV12-4 with TRBJ2-2, with D tentatively TRBD2 (5 bases). The CDR3 is 15 amino acids. The CDR3 is CASSFQRLNTEELFF. CDR3 in DNA: TGTGCCAGCAGTTTTCAGCGGCTGAACACCGAGGAGCTGTTTTTT.

The chain employs TRBV10-3 and TRBJ2-7, with TRBD2 identical over 11 bases. Trimming took 3 bases from V and 7 from J; bases not matched to a gene: 5. This CDR3 spans 14 amino acids. Germline loops: CDR1 ENHRY, CDR2 SYGVKD. The CDR3 spells CAISETSGRGEQYV. The CDR3 DNA sequence: TGTGCCATCAGTGAAACTAGCGGGAGAGGTGAGCAGTACGTC.

The table lists this clonotype with many counts. The rearrangement joins TRBV7-9 to TRBJ2-7; D gene unclear. CDR3 size: 11 residues. V dropped 6 bases and J dropped 7 bases, with 10 bases sitting between them. Germline V lookup: CDR1 SEHNR, CDR2 FQNEAQ (reference sequence). Here the CDR3 reads CASRDQEEQYF. The CDR3 DNA is TGTGCCAGCAGAGACCAGGAAGAGCAGTACTTC.

The sample holds many counts of this clonotype. The CDR3 DNA reads as TGTGCCAGCTCACCACCAGTTTCTGGAAACACCATATATTTT. Protein product: CASSPPVSGNTIYF. The rearrangement links TRBV18 to TRBJ1-3, with no clear D. The V end was cut by 0 bases, the J end by 1 base, with 4 bases between. CDR1 KGHSH and CDR2 LQKENI come from the germline V gene. The CDR3 has 14 amino acids. The full variable domain, its missing parts supplied by reference TRBV18 and TRBJ1-3, is NAGVMQNPRHLVRRRGQEARLRCSPMKGHSHVYWYRQLPEEGLKFMVYLQKENIIDESGMPKERFSAEFPKEGPSILRIQQVVRGDSAAYFCASSPPVSGNTIYFGEGSWLTVV.

This chain uses TRBV3-1 with TRBJ1-1, with D tentatively TRBD1 (5 bases). The length of the CDR3 is 15 residues. The V gene lost 1 base and the J gene lost 4 bases, with 13 bases spanning the gap. Looked up from germline, CDR1 is LGHDT and CDR2 is YNNKEL (reference sequence). Written as DNA, the CDR3 is TGTGCCAGCAGCCAAGGGGGGTCAGCGGGCACTGAAGCTTTCTTT. Protein sequence: CASSQGGSAGTEAFF. Full variable domain (rest looked up from reference TRBV3-1 and TRBJ1-1): DTAVSQTPKYLVTQMGNDKSIKCEQNLGHDTMYWYKQDSKKFLKIMFSYNNKELIINETVPNRFSPKSPDKAHLNLHINSLELGDSAVYFCASSQGGSAGTEAFFGQGTRLTVV.

This clonotype has ten or more counts. This chain uses TRBV10-3 with TRBJ1-3; D unresolved. V was shortened by 7 bases and J by 1 base, with 8 bases between the two germline ends. The germline V gene has CDR1 ENHRY and CDR2 SYGVKD. This CDR3 spans 13 amino acids. CDR3 coding DNA: TGTGCCATCAAGCCCCAGTCTGGAAACACCATATATTTT. Protein product: CAIKPQSGNTIYF.

The sample holds many counts of this clonotype. The CDR3 loop reads CASSSSGPFYNEQFF. The CDR3 bases are TGTGCCAGCAGTTCTAGCGGCCCCTTTTACAATGAGCAGTTCTTC. This sequence joins TRBV27 and TRBJ2-1; 7 bases map to TRBD2. Unmatched junction bases numbered 7, after V lost 4 bases and J lost 4 bases. The germline V gene encodes CDR1 MNHEY and CDR2 SMNVEV (reference sequence). The CDR3 is made up of 15 amino acids.

This chain joins TRBV7-9 and TRBJ2-7; 13 bases align to TRBD2. Germline loops: CDR1 SEHNR, CDR2 FQNEAQ (reference sequence). After removal of 3 bases from V and 3 bases from J, the junction contained 11 bases not matched to a gene. CDR3 length equals 18 residues. CDR3: CASSFEGLAGKWDYEQYF. CDR3 bases: TGTGCCAGCAGCTTTGAGGGACTAGCGGGAAAGTGGGACTACGAGCAGTACTTC.

This clonotype was detected many times. This chain links TRBV18 with TRBJ1-1; 8 bases agree with TRBD1. CDR1 and CDR2 from the germline V gene are KGHSH and LQKENI. The CDR3 spans 14 residues. Unmatched junction bases numbered 5, after V lost 4 bases and J lost 4 bases. The CDR3 protein is CASSLDRAVTEAFF. CDR3 DNA: TGTGCCAGCTCACTGGACAGGGCAGTCACTGAAGCTTTCTTT.

In regard to this clonotype: A much larger clone is a single base away; this may be a read error. The genes are TRBV10-3 and TRBJ1-1, with 9 bases aligning to TRBD1. This CDR3 has 15 residues. Germline V gives CDR1 ENHRY, CDR2 SYGVKD. V trimming: 5 bases; J trimming: 6 bases; junction bases outside the gene matches: 10. CDR3: CAISPVQGAKAEAFF. CDR3 bases: TGTGCCATCAGTCCCGTACAGGGGGCGAAGGCTGAAGCTTTCTTT.

This clonotype was detected a few times. This rearrangement joins TRBV13 to TRBJ2-7; TRBD1 aligns across 8 bases. CDR3 length: 15 amino acids. The germline gives CDR1 PRHDT, CDR2 FYEKMQ (reference sequence). With 1 base clipped from V and 5 bases from J, the junction kept 7 bases outside the gene matches. CDR3 sequence: CASSLVGTGGHEQYV. In DNA form, the CDR3 reads TGTGCCAGCAGCTTAGTAGGAACAGGGGGTCACGAGCAGTACGTC.

This clonotype was recorded many times. This chain connects TRBV7-3 to TRBJ1-1, with D possibly TRBD1 on 5 matching bases. The CDR3 consists of 15 residues. V was clipped by 4 bases and J by 0 bases, with 12 bases between them. Germline V gene lookup returns CDR1 SGHTA and CDR2 FQGTGA. CDR3 loop: CASSSRGGMNTEAFF. DNA of the CDR3: TGTGCCAGCAGCTCACGGGGGGGAATGAACACTGAAGCTTTCTTT. Full variable domain (outside the CDR3, taken from reference TRBV7-3 and TRBJ1-1): GAGVSQTPSNKVTEKGKYVELRCDPISGHTALYWYRQSLGQGPEFLIYFQGTGAADDSGLPNDRFFAVRPEGSVSTLKIQRTERGDSAVYLCASSSRGGMNTEAFFGQGTRLTVV.

This clonotype was observed at least ten times. This rearrangement joins TRBV18 to TRBJ2-3; maybe TRBD2 (5 bases). The CDR3 runs to 15 residues. The V and J ends lost 2 bases and 5 bases respectively, with 14 bases between them. Germline V gene lookup returns CDR1 KGHSH and CDR2 LQKENI. The CDR3 here is CASSPAPSRLDTQYF. In DNA, the CDR3 is TGTGCCAGCTCACCAGCGCCTAGCCGGTTAGATACGCAGTATTTT.

V usage is TRBV5-1 and J usage is TRBJ1-5, with D perhaps matching TRBD1 (5 bases). The germline V gene has CDR1 SGHRS and CDR2 YFSETQ. The V end lost 0 bases, the J end lost 0 bases, and 10 bases lay between the germline ends. This CDR3 is 16 amino acids long. The CDR3 loop is CASSLGDLGSNQPQHF. In nucleotides, the CDR3 is TGCGCCAGCAGCTTGGGGGACCTGGGTAGCAATCAGCCCCAGCATTTT.

The rearrangement links TRBV4-1 to TRBJ2-3, with a tentative D call TRBD1 (5 bases). V dropped 0 bases and J dropped 2 bases, with 12 bases sitting between them. The germline gives CDR1 MGHRA, CDR2 YSYEKL. There are 16 residues in the CDR3. As DNA, the CDR3 is TGCGCCAGCAGCCAAGAGTTCCCAGGGAACACAGATACGCAGTATTTT. This sequence encodes CASSQEFPGNTDTQYF.

This chain connects TRBV6-2 or TRBV6-3 to TRBJ2-5, with 7 bases fitting TRBD1. V was pared by 5 bases and J by 9 bases, with 15 bases of the junction left unmatched. The length of the CDR3 is 15 residues. CDR1 is MNHEY, CDR2 SVGEGT, per germline. The CDR3 here is CASSESGQTSGAQYF. The CDR3 bases are TGTGCCAGCAGTGAGTCGGGACAGACCTCCGGGGCCCAGTACTTC.

This clonotype was seen a handful of times. The rearrangement joins TRBV6-5 to TRBJ2-7; no clear D gene. Germline V lookup: CDR1 MNHEY, CDR2 SVGAGI. Trimming cost V 0 bases and J 6 bases, with 12 bases left between them. The CDR3 sequence is 14 residues long. The CDR3: CASSYSWAPGEQYF. CDR3 DNA sequence: TGTGCCAGCAGTTACTCGTGGGCCCCGGGCGAGCAGTACTTC.

This clonotype was detected ten times or more. This rearrangement joins TRBV10-3 to TRBJ2-2; 10 bases map to TRBD2. Germline V CDR1 and CDR2: ENHRY, SYGVKD. The J segment lost 4 bases and the V segment lost 0 bases, leaving 2 bases of the junction unmatched. The CDR3 length is 16 residues. CDR3 loop: CAISESRTSGTGELFF. The CDR3 DNA sequence: TGTGCCATCAGTGAGTCGAGGACTAGCGGCACCGGGGAGCTGTTTTTT.

This chain connects TRBV20-1 to TRBJ1-2, with a weak D call TRBD1 (6 bases). CDR1 and CDR2 (germline): DFQATT, SNEGSKA (reference sequence). The ends were cut back, 4 bases at V and 8 bases at J, with 17 bases in the middle. The CDR3 runs to 13 residues. CDR3 sequence (DNA): TGCAGTGCTAACCCACAGGGCGTTGGAGGCTACACCTTC. Translated, it gives CSANPQGVGGYTF.

The table lists this clonotype with many counts. The chain is built from TRBV15 and TRBJ1-1; possibly TRBD1 for D (5 bases). Looked up from germline, CDR1 is LNHNV and CDR2 is YYDKDF (reference sequence). CDR3 length: 14 amino acids. V was trimmed by 3 bases and J by 6 bases, leaving 14 bases between them. The CDR3 is CATSRARDVAEAFF. CDR3 coding DNA: TGTGCCACCAGCAGGGCCCGGGACGTAGCTGAAGCTTTCTTT.

This clonotype has at least ten counts. The J gene is TRBJ2-1, the V gene TRBV7-8, with 9 bases fitting TRBD1. The CDR3 spans 15 residues. V lost 0 bases, J lost 9 bases, and 6 bases stayed unmatched. The germline CDR1 and CDR2 sequences are SGHVS and FQNEAQ. Written as DNA, the CDR3 is TGTGCCAGCAGCTTAGCAGGGACAGGGATCATTGAGCAGTTCTTC. Its translation: CASSLAGTGIIEQFF.

This clonotype was observed a few times. The V call is TRBV5-1, the J call TRBJ1-5; the match to TRBD1 covers 8 bases. Germline V CDR1 and CDR2: SGHRS, YFSETQ. The V segment lost 2 bases and the J segment 5 bases; nucleotides outside the gene matches: 6. The CDR3 runs 15 residues. The CDR3 region has the DNA TGCGCCAGCAGCTTCGGGACAGGAGGCGATCAGCCCCAGCATTTT. Translated, it gives CASSFGTGGDQPQHF.

In its sample, this clonotype was seen many times. The chain has TRBV20-1 and TRBJ2-1; possibly TRBD2 for D (5 bases). V gave up 2 bases and J gave up 8 bases, with 10 bases separating them. CDR3 length: 12 residues. Germline CDR1 and CDR2: DFQATT and SNEGSKA (reference sequence). CDR3 bases: TGCAGTGCTAGACGGGATCGTCATGAGCAGTTCTTC. This translates into CSARRDRHEQFF.